The clone carrying this TCR beta chain appeared many times. The target antigen is unknown. The read falls 3 residues short of the CDR3 end, and the missing part is taken from the germline J gene. The entry originates in a study of T cell clonality in common variable immunodeficiency. Study results and limitations: Shared TCRbeta clones were fewer between CVID subjects than controls. Fewer deletions and N-nucleotide insertions were reportedly seen in common variable immunodeficiency TCR beta sequences. Repertoire-complication correlations in CVID were limited by patient heterogeneity.

Generated by immunoSEQ multiplex PCR, the TCRdb table keeps only in-frame clones and is missing some. The sample was found to contain approximately 64,000 clones, and every one recurs. Germline assignment: CDR1 ENHRY and CDR2 SYGVKD. V lost 6 bases, J lost 2 bases, and 6 bases stayed unmatched. This CDR3 has 14 amino acids. This TCR was sampled from a person aged 18 to 75 in good health. V is TRBV10-3 and J is TRBJ2-7; 8 positions agree with TRBD1. The sample consisted of peripheral blood mononuclear cells. Partial CDR3 DNA: TGTGCCATCAGCCAACAGGGGGACACCTACGAG. Protein: CAISQQGDTYE. The whole CDR3 sequence is CAISQQGDTYEQYF.